These 14 T cell receptor beta chains share one sample of origin, sequenced in a study of control samples from healthy donors and cancer patients. Measured with immunoSEQ multiplex PCR; TCRdb has only the in-frame clones, and not every one. The sample includes approximately 140,000 clones, less than 90% of them seen just once. The sample taken for sequencing was blood. Receptors originate from a woman under 40 in good health.

V is TRBV6-1 and J is TRBJ2-1, with 11 bases that match TRBD2. Germline V lookup: CDR1 MNHNS, CDR2 SASEGT. The J segment lost 5 bases and the V segment lost 2 bases, leaving 5 bases of the junction unmatched. This CDR3 region has 16 residues. The CDR3, as DNA: TGTGCCAGCAGTGAATGGGGGACTAGCGGAAACAATGAGCAGTTCTTC. It translates to CASSEWGTSGNNEQFF.

The gene calls are TRBV5-1 and TRBJ2-3; TRBD2 might be the D (5 bases). Trimming took 3 bases from V and 5 from J, leaving 19 bases between them. CDR3 size: 16 residues. CDR1 and CDR2 (germline): SGHRS, YFSETQ. The chain's CDR3 is CASSSQGLYSEDTQYF. In nucleotides, the CDR3 is TGCGCCAGCAGCTCTCAAGGACTGTACTCGGAAGATACGCAGTATTTT.

This clone was detected once. The genes are TRBV7-9 and TRBJ1-6; D is undetermined. Deletions cut 3 bases from V and 8 bases from J, with 14 bases between. Germline V gene data show CDR1 as SEHNR and CDR2 as FQNEAQ (reference sequence). The CDR3 extends over 15 amino acids. CDR3 in DNA: TGTGCCAGCAGCTTGGAAGGACTCTTCTATTCACCCCTCCACTTT. Translating gives CASSLEGLFYSPLHF.

The chain has TRBV5-4 and TRBJ2-7; D is uncertain. CDR1 is SGHNT and CDR2 is YYREEE in the germline V gene (reference sequence). The V end was cut by 0 bases, the J end by 0 bases, with 13 bases between. The CDR3 is 16 amino acids. CDR3 nucleotide sequence: TGTGCCAGCAGCTTGGATCCGGGTGTCAGCTCCTACGAGCAGTACTTC. This translates into CASSLDPGVSSYEQYF.

This clone was seen once. This chain links TRBV29-1 with TRBJ1-1; D remains unclear. Germline CDR1 SQVTM, CDR2 ANQGSEA. The CDR3 extends over 13 amino acids. Trimming left V 4 bases short and J 4 bases short, with 13 bases between. The CDR3 DNA sequence: TGCAGCGTTGGCGGGGTAGGTGGCACTGAAGCTTTCTTT. It encodes CSVGGVGGTEAFF.

The CDR3 is CASSVWGNTGELFF. Here the CDR3 DNA reads TGTGCCAGCAGCGTTTGGGGGAACACCGGGGAGCTGTTTTTT. The chain links TRBV9 to TRBJ2-2; no firm D call. CDR1 and CDR2 from the germline V gene are SGDLS and YYNGEE. This CDR3 has 14 amino acids. Trimming removed 2 bases from V and 1 base from J, with 6 bases in between.

The chain employs TRBV6-5 and TRBJ1-1; a weak D match, TRBD1 (6 bases). The CDR3 sequence is 16 residues long. The germline V gene encodes CDR1 MNHEY and CDR2 SVGAGI. Deletions cut 4 bases from V and 5 bases from J, with 20 bases between. Here the CDR3 reads CASSLARIGGGTEAFF. The DNA of the CDR3 is TGTGCCAGCAGTTTAGCCCGGATAGGGGGGGGTACTGAAGCTTTCTTT.

The V call is TRBV28, the J call TRBJ1-2, with D possibly TRBD1 on 6 matching bases. This CDR3 is 14 amino acids long. Per germline, CDR1 MDHEN and CDR2 SYDVKM. Between the trimmed V and J ends, which lost 5 bases and 7 bases, there was a span of 17 bases. CDR3 region: CASSPAGTPLGYTF. CDR3 nucleotides: TGTGCCAGCAGTCCCGCCGGGACACCCCTTGGCTACACCTTC.

Worth noting for this clone: The junction differs from germline at one of its ends, possibly a read error. The chain uses TRBV7-7 and TRBJ2-5; TRBD2 matches 9 bases. The CDR3 is 16 amino acids. CDR1 is SSHAT, CDR2 FNYEAQ, per germline (reference sequence). CDR3 amino acids: CASSLGAGGYQETQYF. The CDR3, as DNA: TGTGCTAGCAGCTTAGGAGCGGGAGGTTACCAAGAGACCCAGTACTTC.

The gene calls are TRBV12-5 and TRBJ2-4; 9 bases fit TRBD2. V shed 1 base, J shed 7 bases, and the junction held 8 bases outside the gene matches. Germline values: CDR1 LGHNT, CDR2 FRNRAP. This CDR3 has 16 amino acids. CDR3 nucleotides: TGTGCTAGTGGTTTGGCCGCGGGAGGGCCTGGGAACATTCAGTACTTC. This sequence encodes CASGLAAGGPGNIQYF. Supplemented by reference TRBV12-5 and TRBJ2-4, the full variable domain reads DARVTQTPRHKVTEMGQEVTMRCQPILGHNTVFWYRQTMMQGLELLAYFRNRAPLDDSGMPKDRFSAEMPDATLATLKIQPSEPRDSAVYFCASGLAAGGPGNIQYFGAGTRLSVL.

The J gene is TRBJ1-1, the V gene TRBV14; TRBD1 matches 7 bases. With V trimmed by 3 bases and J by 3 bases, 1 base remained unmatched. Germline CDR1 reads SGHDN; CDR2 reads FVKESK. This CDR3 spans 13 amino acids. Here the CDR3 reads CASSQGQHTEAFF. In DNA form, the CDR3 reads TGTGCCAGCAGCCAGGGACAGCACACTGAAGCTTTCTTT.

The CDR3 spells CASTRESGPDYGYTF. CDR3 nucleotides: TGTGCCAGCACCCGCGAATCCGGGCCTGACTATGGCTACACCTTC. The chain recombines TRBV2 with TRBJ1-2; D is unclear. The CDR3 is made up of 15 amino acids. CDR1 is SNHLY, CDR2 FYNNEI, per germline. The ends were cut back, 7 bases at V and 3 bases at J, with 18 bases in the middle.

The chain links TRBV30 to TRBJ1-4, with D tentatively TRBD1 (5 bases). V was cut by 0 bases and J by 7 bases, with 15 bases left in between. CDR3 length equals 15 residues. Per germline, CDR1 GTSNPN and CDR2 SVGIG (reference sequence). The CDR3 region has the DNA TGTGCCTGGAGTGTTAAGGCAGGGCTCCGTGAAAAACTGTTTTTT. It encodes CAWSVKAGLREKLFF.

J is TRBJ2-7 and V is TRBV7-9; 7 positions match TRBD1. In germline, CDR1 is SEHNR, CDR2 FQNEAQ (reference sequence). Trimming removed 3 bases from V and 6 bases from J; junction bases left unmatched: 2. The CDR3 runs 12 residues. The CDR3 loop is CASSFGQVEQYF. As DNA, the CDR3 is TGTGCCAGCAGCTTCGGACAGGTCGAGCAGTACTTC.